This record looks at one TCR beta chain sequence and its context. Its matching antigen is unknown. TCRdb itself ran the reads through MiXCR, one entry per CDR3 protein. Of 510,000 or so distinct CDR3 sequences listed, about 30% are singletons. The data are from a study of T cell repertoires in cytomegalovirus infection. Looking at the study overall: Carrying CMV and the relevant HLA type showed in public TCR beta signatures.

Study-level findings and limits: Dominating the ex vivo response were HLA-C-restricted CMV-specific TCR beta clonotypes. Totalled public TCR beta family frequency picked out people who carried CMV plus the relevant HLA.

The clonotype was recovered from a human donor in good health (CMV status not recorded). Some clones in this sample may be carry-over from other donors' samples. The sample was PBMCs.

Here the CDR3 DNA reads TGTGCCACCAGTGATCCGGGACAGGGAACGGGCAATCAGCCCCAGCATTTT. Amino acids: CATSDPGQGTGNQPQHF. This chain links TRBV24-1 with TRBJ1-5; 9 bases are shared with TRBD1. The CDR3 is 17 residues long. V lost 3 bases and J lost 2; bases outside the gene matches: 7. From germline, CDR1 is KGHDR and CDR2 SFDVKD.